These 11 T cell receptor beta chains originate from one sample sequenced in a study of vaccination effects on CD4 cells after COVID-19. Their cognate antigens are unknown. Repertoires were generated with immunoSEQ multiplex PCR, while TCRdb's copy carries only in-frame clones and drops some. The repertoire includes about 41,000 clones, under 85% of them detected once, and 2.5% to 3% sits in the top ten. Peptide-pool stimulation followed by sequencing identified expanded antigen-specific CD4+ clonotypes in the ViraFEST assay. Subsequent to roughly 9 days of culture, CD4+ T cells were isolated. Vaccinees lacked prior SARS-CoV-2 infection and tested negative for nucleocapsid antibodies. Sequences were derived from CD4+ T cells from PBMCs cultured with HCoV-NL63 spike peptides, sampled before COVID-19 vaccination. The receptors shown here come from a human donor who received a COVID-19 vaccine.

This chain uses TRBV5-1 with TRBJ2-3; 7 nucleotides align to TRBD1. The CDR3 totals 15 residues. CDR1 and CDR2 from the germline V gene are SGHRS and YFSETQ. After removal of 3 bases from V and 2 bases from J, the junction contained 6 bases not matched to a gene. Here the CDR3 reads CASSSTGESTDTQYF. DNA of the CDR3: TGCGCCAGCAGCTCTACAGGGGAATCCACAGATACGCAGTATTTT.

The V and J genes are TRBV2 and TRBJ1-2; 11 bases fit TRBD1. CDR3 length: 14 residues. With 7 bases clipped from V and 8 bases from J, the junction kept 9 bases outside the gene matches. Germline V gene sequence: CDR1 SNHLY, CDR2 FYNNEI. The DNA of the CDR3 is TGTGCCAGCACCAAAGGACAGGGGGCAGGCGGCTACACCTTC. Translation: CASTKGQGAGGYTF.

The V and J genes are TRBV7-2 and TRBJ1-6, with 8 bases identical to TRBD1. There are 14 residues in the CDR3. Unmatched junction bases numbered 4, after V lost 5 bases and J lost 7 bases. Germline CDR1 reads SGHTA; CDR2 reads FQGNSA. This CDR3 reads CASSLDRDNSPLHF. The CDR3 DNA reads TGTGCCAGCAGCCTGGACAGGGACAATTCACCCCTCCACTTT.

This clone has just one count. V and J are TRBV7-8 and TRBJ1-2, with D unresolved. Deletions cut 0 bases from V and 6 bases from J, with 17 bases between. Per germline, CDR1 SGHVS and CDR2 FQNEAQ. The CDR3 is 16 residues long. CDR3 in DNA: TGTGCCAGCAGCTTAGCGCAGGAGGCTCAAGGCGATGGCTACACCTTC. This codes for CASSLAQEAQGDGYTF.

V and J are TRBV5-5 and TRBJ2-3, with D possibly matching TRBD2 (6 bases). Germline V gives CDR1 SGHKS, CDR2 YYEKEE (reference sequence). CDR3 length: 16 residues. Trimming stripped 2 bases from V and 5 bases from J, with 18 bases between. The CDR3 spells CASSFGTLTLLDTQYF. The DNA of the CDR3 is TGTGCCAGCAGCTTCGGGACTCTCACGCTGTTAGATACGCAGTATTTT.

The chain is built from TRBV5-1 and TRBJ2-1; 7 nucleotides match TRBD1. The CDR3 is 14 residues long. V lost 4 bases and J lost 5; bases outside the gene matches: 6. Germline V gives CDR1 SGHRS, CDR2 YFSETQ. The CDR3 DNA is TGCGCCAGCAGCCCCGGGACAGAGAACAATGAGCAGTTCTTC. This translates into CASSPGTENNEQFF. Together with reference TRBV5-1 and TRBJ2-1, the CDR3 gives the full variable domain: KAGVTQTPRYLIKTRGQQVTLSCSPISGHRSVSWYQQTPGQGLQFLFEYFSETQRNKGNFPGRFSGRQFSNSRSEMNVSTLELGDSALYLCASSPGTENNEQFFGPGTRLTVL.

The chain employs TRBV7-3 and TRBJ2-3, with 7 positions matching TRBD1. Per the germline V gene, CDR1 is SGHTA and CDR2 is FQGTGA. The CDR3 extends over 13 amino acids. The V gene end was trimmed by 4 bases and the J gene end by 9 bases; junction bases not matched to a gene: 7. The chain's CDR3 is CASSSADRRTQYF. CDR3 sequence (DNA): TGTGCCAGCAGCTCCGCGGACAGGAGGACGCAGTATTTT.

CDR3 amino acids: CASSYSIQGKIYGYTF. CDR3 nucleotide sequence: TGTGCCAGCAGTTACTCGATCCAGGGGAAAATCTATGGCTACACCTTC. The chain is built from TRBV6-5 and TRBJ1-2; tentatively, D is TRBD1 (6 bases). This CDR3 spans 16 amino acids. CDR1 and CDR2 from the germline V gene are MNHEY and SVGAGI. V was pared by 0 bases and J by 4 bases, with 15 bases between.

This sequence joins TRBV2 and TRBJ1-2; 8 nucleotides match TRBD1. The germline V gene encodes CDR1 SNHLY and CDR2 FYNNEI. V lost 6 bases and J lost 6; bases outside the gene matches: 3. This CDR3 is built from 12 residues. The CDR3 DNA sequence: TGTGCCAGCAGCCGACAGGGGAATGGCTACACCTTC. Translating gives CASSRQGNGYTF.

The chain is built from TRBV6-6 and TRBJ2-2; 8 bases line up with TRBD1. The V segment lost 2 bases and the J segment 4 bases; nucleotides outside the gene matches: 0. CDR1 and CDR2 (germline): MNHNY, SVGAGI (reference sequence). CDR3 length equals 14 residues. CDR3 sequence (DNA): TGTGCCAGCAGTTACGACAGGGGCACCGGGGAGCTGTTTTTT. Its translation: CASSYDRGTGELFF.

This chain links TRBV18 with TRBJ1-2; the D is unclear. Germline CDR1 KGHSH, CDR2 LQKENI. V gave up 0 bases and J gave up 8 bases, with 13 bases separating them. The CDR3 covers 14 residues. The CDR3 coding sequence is TGTGCCAGCTCACCACCGGGCTGGCCGGAAGGCTACACCTTC. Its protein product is CASSPPGWPEGYTF.